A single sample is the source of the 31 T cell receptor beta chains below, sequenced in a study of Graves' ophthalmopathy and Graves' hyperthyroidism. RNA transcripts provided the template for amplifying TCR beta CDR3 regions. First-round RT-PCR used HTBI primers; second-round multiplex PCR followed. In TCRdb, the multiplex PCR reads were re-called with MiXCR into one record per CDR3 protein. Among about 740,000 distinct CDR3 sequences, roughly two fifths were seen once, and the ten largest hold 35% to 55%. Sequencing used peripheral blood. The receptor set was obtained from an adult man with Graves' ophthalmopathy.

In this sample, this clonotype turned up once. For the CDR3, the DNA is TGCGCCAGCAGTGAGTCGGCGGGGGGTAATTCACCCCTCCACTTT. It codes for CASSESAGGNSPLHF. The chain links TRBV10-2 to TRBJ1-6; TRBD1 might be the D (5 bases). V lost 0 bases and J 6 bases, leaving 9 bases between the germline ends. From germline, CDR1 is WSHSY and CDR2 SAAADI. The CDR3 is 15 residues long.

Here the CDR3 DNA reads TGCAGTGCTAGAGATCCCTGGACAGACTATAATTCACCCCTCCACTTT. Translation: CSARDPWTDYNSPLHF. The V gene is TRBV20-1, the J gene TRBJ1-6; possibly TRBD1 for D (6 bases). Germline V gives CDR1 DFQATT, CDR2 SNEGSKA (reference sequence). Between the trimmed V and J ends, which lost 0 bases and 3 bases, there was a span of 12 bases. This CDR3 comprises 16 residues.

This chain's CDR3 is CAISRPGQRNTEAFF. DNA of the CDR3: TGTGCCATCAGCAGACCAGGACAGAGGAACACTGAAGCTTTCTTT. This chain connects TRBV10-3 to TRBJ1-1, with D maybe TRBD1 (6 bases). V was pared by 6 bases and J by 1 base, with 15 bases between. Germline V gives CDR1 ENHRY, CDR2 SYGVKD. The CDR3 runs 15 residues.

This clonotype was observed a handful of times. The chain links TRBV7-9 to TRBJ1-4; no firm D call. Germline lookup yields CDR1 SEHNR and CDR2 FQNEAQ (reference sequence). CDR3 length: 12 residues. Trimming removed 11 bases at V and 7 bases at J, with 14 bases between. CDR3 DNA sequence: TGTGCCCCAAGCGCCGACGGTGAAAAACTGTTTTTT. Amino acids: CAPSADGEKLFF.

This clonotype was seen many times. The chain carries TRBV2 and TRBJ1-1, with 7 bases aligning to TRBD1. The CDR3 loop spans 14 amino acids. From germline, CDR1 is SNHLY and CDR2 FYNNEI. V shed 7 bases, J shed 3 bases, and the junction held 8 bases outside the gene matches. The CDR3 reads CASTTGTAHTEAFF. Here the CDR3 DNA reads TGTGCCAGCACGACCGGGACAGCTCACACTGAAGCTTTCTTT.

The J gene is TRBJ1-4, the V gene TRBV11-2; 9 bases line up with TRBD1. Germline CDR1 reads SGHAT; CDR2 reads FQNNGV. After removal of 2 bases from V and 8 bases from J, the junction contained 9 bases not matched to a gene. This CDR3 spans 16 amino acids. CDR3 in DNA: TGTGCCAGCAGCTTAAGTGGGACAGGGATTTTCGAAAAACTGTTTTTT. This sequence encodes CASSLSGTGIFEKLFF.

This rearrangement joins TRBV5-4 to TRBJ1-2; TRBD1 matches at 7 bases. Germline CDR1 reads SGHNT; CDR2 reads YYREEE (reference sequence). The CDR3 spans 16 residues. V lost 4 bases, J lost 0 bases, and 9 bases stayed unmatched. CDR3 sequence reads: CASSRGTVMSNYGYTF. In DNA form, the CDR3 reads TGTGCCAGCAGCCGGGGGACAGTAATGTCTAACTATGGCTACACCTTC.

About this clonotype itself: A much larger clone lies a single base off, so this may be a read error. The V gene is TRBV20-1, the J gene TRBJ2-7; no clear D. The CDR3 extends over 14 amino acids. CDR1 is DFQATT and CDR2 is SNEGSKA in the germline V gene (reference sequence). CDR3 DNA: TGCAATGCTAGATCCGCGTCGATCCACTACGAGCAGTACTTC. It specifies CNARSASIHYEQYF.

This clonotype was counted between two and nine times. CDR3 residues: CASSLEDGRPSYEQYF. The CDR3 DNA is TGTGCCAGCAGCTTAGAGGATGGCAGGCCGTCCTACGAGCAGTACTTC. V gene TRBV7-9 combines with J gene TRBJ2-7; no clear D. This CDR3 is 16 amino acids long. Germline loops: CDR1 SEHNR, CDR2 FQNEAQ (reference sequence). V lost 1 base and J lost 1, with 14 bases in between.

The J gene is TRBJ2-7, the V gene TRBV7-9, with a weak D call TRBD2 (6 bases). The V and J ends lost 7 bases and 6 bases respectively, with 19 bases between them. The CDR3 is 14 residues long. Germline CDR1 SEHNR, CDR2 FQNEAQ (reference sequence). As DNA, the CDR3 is TGTGCCAGCACATATAGCGGACCTCGGGGCGAGCAGTACTTC. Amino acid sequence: CASTYSGPRGEQYF.

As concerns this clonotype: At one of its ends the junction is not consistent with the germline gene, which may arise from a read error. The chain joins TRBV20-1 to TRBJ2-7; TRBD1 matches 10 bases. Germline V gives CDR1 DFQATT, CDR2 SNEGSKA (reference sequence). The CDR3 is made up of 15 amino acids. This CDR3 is CNARDRDRGLEEQYF. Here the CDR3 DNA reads TGCAATGCTAGAGATAGAGACAGGGGGCTCGAGGAGCAGTACTTC.

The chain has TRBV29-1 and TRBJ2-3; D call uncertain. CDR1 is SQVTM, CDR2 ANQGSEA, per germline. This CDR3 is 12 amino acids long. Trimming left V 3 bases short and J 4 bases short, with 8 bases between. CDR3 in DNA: TGCAGCGTTGAGATTTGGGCAGATACGCAGTATTTT. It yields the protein CSVEIWADTQYF.

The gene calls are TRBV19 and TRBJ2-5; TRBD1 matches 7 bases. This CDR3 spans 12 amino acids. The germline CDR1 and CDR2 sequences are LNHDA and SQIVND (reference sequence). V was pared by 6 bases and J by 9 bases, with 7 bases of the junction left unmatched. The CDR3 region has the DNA TGTGCCAGTAGGGGACAGAATCAGCCCCAGTACTTC. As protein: CASRGQNQPQYF.

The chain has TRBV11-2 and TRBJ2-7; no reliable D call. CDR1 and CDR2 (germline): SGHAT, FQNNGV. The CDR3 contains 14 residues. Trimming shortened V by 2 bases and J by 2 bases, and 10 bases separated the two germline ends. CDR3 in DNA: TGTGCCAGCAGCTTATTAACCGGACCCTACGAGCAGTACTTC. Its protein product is CASSLLTGPYEQYF.

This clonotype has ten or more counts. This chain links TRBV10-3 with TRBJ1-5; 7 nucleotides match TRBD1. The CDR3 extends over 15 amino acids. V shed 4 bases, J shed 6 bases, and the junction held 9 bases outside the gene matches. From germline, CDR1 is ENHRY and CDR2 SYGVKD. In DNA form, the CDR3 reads TGTGCCATCAGTGGAAGTACAGGGGAAGGTCAGCCCCAGCATTTT. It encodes CAISGSTGEGQPQHF.

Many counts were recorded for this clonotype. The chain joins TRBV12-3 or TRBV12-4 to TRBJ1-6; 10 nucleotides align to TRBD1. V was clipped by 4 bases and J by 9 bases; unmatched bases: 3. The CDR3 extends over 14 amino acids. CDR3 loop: CASSSTGGGSPLHF. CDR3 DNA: TGTGCCAGCAGTTCGACAGGGGGCGGTTCACCCCTCCACTTT.

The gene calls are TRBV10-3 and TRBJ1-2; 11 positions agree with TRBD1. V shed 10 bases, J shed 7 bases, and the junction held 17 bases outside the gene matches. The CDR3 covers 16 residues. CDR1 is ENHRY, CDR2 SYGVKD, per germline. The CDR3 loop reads CASSPGQGAFLSGYTF. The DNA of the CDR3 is TGTGCCAGCAGCCCCGGACAGGGGGCGTTTTTATCTGGCTACACCTTC.

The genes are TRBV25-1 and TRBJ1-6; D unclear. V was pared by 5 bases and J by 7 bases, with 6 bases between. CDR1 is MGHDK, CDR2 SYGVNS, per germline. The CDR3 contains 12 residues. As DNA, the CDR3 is TGTGCCAGCAGTTTATTCAATTCACCCCTCCACTTT. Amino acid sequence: CASSLFNSPLHF.

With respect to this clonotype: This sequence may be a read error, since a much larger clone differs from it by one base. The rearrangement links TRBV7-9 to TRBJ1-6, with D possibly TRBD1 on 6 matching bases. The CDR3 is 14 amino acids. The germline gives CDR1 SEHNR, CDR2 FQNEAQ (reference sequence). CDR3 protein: CVSSFRQDGGPLHF. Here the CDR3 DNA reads TGTGTCAGCAGCTTTCGACAGGACGGGGGGCCCCTCCACTTT. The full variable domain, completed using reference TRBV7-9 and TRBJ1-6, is DTGVSQNPRHKITKRGQNVTFRCDPISEHNRLYWYRQTLGQGPEFLTYFQNEAQLEKSRLLSDRFSAERPKGSFSTLEIQRTEQGDSAMYLCVSSFRQDGGPLHFGNGTRLTVT.

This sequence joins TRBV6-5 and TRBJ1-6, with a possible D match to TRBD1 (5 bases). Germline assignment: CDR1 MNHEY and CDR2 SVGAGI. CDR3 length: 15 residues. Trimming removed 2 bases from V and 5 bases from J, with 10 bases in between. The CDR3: CASSYRQGNNSPLHF. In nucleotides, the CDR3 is TGTGCCAGCAGTTACCGTCAGGGCAATAATTCACCCCTCCACTTT.

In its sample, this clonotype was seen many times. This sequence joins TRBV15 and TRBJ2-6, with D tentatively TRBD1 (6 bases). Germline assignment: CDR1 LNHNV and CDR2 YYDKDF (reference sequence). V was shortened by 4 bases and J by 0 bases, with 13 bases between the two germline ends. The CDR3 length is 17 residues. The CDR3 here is CATSTRHRASGANVLTF. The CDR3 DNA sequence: TGTGCCACCAGCACAAGGCACAGGGCCTCTGGGGCCAACGTCCTGACTTTC.

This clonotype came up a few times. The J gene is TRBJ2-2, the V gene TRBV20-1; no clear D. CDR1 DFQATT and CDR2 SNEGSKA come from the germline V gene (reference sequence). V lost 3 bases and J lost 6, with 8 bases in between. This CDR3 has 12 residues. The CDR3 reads CSARKTAGELFF. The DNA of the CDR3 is TGCAGTGCTAGGAAGACTGCCGGGGAGCTGTTTTTT.

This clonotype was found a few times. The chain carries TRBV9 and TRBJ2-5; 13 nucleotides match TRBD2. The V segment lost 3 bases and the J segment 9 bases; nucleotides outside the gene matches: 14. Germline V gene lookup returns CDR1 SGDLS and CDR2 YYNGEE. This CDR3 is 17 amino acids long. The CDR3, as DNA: TGTGCCAGCAGCGAGGGTTCCGGGACTAGCGGGGCCAGGGCCCAGTACTTC. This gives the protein CASSEGSGTSGARAQYF.

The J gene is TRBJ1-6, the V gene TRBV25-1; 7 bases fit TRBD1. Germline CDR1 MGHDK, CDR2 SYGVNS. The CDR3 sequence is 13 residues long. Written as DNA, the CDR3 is TGTGGCACCCGCAGGGGGAATAATTCACCCCTCCACTTT. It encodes CGTRRGNNSPLHF.

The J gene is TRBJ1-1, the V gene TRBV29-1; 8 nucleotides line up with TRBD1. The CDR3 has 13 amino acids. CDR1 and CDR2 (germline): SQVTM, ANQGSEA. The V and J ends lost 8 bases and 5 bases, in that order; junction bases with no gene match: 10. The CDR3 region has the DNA TGCAGCCAAGAGGCAGGGGGCATGACTGAAGCTTTCTTT. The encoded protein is CSQEAGGMTEAFF. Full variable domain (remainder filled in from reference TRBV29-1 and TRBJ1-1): SAVISQKPSRDICQRGTSLTIQCQVDSQVTMMFWYRQQPGQSLTLIATANQGSEATYESGFVIDKFPISRPNLTFSTLTVSNMSPEDSSIYLCSQEAGGMTEAFFGQGTRLTVV.

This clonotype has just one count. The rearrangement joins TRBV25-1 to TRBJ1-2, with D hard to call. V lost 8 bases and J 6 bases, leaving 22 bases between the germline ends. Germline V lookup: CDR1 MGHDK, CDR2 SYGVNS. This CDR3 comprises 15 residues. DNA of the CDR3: TGTGCCAGCTCATCCGGGCCTCCAGACCCTCATGGCTACACCTTC. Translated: CASSSGPPDPHGYTF.

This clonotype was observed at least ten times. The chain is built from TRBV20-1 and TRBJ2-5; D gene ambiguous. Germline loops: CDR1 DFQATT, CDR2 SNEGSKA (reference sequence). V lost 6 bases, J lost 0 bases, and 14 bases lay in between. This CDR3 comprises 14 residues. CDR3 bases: TGCAGTGCCCTGCGTATGGAGTACCAAGAGACCCAGTACTTC. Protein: CSALRMEYQETQYF.

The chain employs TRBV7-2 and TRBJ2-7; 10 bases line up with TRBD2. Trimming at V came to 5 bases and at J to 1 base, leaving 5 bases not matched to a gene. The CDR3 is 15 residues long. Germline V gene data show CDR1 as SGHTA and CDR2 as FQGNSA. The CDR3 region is CASSLEREGSYEQYF. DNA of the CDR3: TGTGCCAGCAGCCTAGAGCGGGAGGGGTCCTACGAGCAGTACTTC.

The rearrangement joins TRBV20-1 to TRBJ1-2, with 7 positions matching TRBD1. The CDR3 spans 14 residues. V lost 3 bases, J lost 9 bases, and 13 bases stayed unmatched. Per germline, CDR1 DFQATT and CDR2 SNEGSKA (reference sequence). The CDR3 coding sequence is TGCAGTGCTAGGGAGGACAGGCGCTTTTTCAGCTACACCTTC. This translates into CSAREDRRFFSYTF.

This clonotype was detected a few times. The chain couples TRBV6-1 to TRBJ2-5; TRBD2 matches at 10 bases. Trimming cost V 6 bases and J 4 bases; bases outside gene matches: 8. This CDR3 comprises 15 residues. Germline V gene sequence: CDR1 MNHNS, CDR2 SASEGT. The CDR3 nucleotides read TGTGCCAGCAGCCCGACTCTAGCGGGGGCAGAGACCCAGTACTTC. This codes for CASSPTLAGAETQYF.

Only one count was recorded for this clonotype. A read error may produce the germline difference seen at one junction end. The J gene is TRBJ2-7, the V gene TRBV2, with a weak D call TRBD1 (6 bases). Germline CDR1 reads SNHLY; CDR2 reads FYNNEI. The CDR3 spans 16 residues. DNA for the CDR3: TGTGCCAGCAGGAGTCGCAGGGGATGGAGTTCCTACGAGCGGTACTTC. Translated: CASRSRRGWSSYERYF. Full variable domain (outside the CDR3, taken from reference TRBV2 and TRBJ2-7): EPEVTQTPSHQVTQMGQEVILRCVPISNHLYFYWYRQILGQKVEFLVSFYNNEISEKSEIFDDQFSVERPDGSNFTLKIRSTKLEDSAMYFCASRSRRGWSSYERYFGPGTRLTVT.